This T cell receptor beta chain originates from a study of blood T cell repertoires in COVID-19. Some clones are missing from TCRdb's copy, which holds only in-frame ones; the method was immunoSEQ multiplex PCR. The table includes some 240,000 clones, 84% detected once. The TCR originated in a woman aged 40 to 50 who had recovered from COVID-19. The sample comprised peripheral blood.

The CDR3 bases are TGTGCCAGCAGCCAAGAGACTAGCCGCGATACGCAGTATTTT. Residues: CASSQETSRDTQYF. V and J are TRBV3-1 (or the pseudogene TRBV3-2) and TRBJ2-3; 7 bases map to TRBD2. Germline trimming cut 0 bases from V and 6 bases from J; bases unmatched to any gene: 3. CDR3 length: 14 residues. Looked up from germline, CDR1 is LGHDT and CDR2 is YNNKEL (reference sequence).